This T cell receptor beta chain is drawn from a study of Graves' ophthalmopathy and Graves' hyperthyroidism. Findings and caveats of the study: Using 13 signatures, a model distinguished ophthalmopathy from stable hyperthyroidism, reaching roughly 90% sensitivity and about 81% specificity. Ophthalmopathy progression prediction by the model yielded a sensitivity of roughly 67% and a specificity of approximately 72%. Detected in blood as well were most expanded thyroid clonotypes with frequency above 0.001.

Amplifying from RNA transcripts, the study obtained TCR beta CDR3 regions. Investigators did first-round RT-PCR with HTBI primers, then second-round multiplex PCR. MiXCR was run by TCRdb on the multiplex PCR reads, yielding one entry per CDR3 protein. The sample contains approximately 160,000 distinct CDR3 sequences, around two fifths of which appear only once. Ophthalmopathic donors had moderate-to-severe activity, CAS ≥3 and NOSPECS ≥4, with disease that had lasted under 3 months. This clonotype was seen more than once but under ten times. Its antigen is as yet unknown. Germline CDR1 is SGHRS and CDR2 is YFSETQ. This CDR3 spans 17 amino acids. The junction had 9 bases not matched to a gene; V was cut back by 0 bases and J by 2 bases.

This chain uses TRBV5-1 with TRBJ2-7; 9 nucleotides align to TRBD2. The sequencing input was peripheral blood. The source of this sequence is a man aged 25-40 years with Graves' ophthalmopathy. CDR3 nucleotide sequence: TGCGCCAGCAGCTTGGTCGTAGCGGGGGATTGGCCCTACGAGCAGTACTTC. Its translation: CASSLVVAGDWPYEQYF.